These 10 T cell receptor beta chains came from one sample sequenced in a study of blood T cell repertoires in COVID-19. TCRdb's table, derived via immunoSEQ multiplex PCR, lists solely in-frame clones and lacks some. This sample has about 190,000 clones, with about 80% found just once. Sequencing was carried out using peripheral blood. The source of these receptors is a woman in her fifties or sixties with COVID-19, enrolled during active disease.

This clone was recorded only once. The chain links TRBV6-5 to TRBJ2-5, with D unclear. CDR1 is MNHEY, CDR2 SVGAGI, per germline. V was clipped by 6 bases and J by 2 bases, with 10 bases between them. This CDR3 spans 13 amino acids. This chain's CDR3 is CASSRLSQETQYF. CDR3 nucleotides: TGTGCCAGCAGCCGTCTATCGCAAGAGACCCAGTACTTC.

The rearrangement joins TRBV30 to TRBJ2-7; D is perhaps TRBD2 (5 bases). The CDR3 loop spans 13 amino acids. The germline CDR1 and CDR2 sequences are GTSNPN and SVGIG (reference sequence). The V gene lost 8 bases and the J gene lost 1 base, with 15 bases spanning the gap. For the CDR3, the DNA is TGTGCCGGATGCCGGGATCTTTCCTACGAGCAGTACTTC. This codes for CAGCRDLSYEQYF.

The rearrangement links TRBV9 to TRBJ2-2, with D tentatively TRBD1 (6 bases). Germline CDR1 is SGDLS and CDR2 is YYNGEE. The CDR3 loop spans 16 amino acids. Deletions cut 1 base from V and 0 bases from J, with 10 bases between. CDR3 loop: CASSVRGTTNTGELFF. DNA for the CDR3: TGTGCCAGCAGCGTAAGGGGGACAACGAACACCGGGGAGCTGTTTTTT.

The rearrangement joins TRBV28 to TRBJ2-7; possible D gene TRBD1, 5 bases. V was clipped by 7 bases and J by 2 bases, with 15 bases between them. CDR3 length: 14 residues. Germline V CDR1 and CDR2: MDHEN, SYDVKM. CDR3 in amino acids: CASTPGAAAYEQYF. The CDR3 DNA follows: TGTGCCAGCACCCCTGGGGCAGCCGCCTACGAGCAGTACTTC.

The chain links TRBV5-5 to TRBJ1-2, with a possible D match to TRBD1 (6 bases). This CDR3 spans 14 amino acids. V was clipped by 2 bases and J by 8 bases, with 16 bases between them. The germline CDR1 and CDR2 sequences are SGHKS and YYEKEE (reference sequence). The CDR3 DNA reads TGTGCCAGCAGCTTATACCTTACAGGGCAAGGCTACACCTTC. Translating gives CASSLYLTGQGYTF.

CDR3 DNA sequence: TGTGCCAGCAGGTCCCAGGGGGGAGTCCACGAGCAGTACTTC. This encodes CASRSQGGVHEQYF. The chain links TRBV27 to TRBJ2-7; perhaps TRBD1 as D (7 bases). V was cut by 6 bases and J by 5 bases, with 17 bases left in between. Germline V lookup: CDR1 MNHEY, CDR2 SMNVEV (reference sequence). The CDR3 is 14 amino acids.

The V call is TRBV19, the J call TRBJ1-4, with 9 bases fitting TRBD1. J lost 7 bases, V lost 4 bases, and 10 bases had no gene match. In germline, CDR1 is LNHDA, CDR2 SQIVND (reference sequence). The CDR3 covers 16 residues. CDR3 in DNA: TGTGCCAGTAGTAGGGGCACAGGGGGCGCCCGTGAAAAACTGTTTTTT. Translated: CASSRGTGGAREKLFF.

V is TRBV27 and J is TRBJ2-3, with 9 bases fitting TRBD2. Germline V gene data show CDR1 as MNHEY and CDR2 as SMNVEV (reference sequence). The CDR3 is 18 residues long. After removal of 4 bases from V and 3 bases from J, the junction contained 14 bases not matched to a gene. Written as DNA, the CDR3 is TGTGCCAGCAGTTCCCCTATGGTGGCGGGAGGGAGAACAGATACGCAGTATTTT. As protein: CASSSPMVAGGRTDTQYF.

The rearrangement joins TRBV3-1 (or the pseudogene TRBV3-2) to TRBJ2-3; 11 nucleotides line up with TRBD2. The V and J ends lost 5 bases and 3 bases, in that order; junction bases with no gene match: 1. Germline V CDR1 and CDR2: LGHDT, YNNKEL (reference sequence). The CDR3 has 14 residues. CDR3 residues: CASSTSGGTDTQYF. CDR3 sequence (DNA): TGTGCCAGCAGCACTAGCGGGGGAACAGATACGCAGTATTTT.

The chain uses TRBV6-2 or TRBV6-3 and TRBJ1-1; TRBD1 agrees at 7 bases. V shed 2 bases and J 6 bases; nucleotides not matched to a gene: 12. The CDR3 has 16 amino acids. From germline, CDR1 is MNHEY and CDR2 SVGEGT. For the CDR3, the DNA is TGTGCCAGCAGTTACGTTTATCTCGACAGGGCCCCTGAAGCTTTCTTT. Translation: CASSYVYLDRAPEAFF.